The clone carrying this TCR beta chain was seen more than once but under ten times. These data originate in a study of blood T cell repertoires in COVID-19. Turning to the study itself: Material from acute and convalescent COVID-19 was sourced from the United States, Italy and Spain.

Authors' data handling: Amplification of reference gene primers provided the estimated nucleated cell counts. Some clones are missing from TCRdb's copy, which holds only in-frame ones; the method was immunoSEQ multiplex PCR. V, J and clone size derive from that table, while D and trimming were established from the DNA sequence. The sample contains 200,000 to 250,000 clones, around 82% of which appear only once. This TCR came from an older woman with acute or convalescent COVID-19. The sample comprised peripheral blood.

The CDR3 sequence is CASSQAEESSYEQYF. The CDR3 bases are TGCGCCAGCAGCCAAGCGGAGGAAAGCTCCTACGAGCAGTACTTC. The chain joins TRBV4-1 to TRBJ2-7; a possible D gene is TRBD2 (5 bases). Germline CDR1 and CDR2: MGHRA and YSYEKL. The ends were cut back, 1 base at V and 0 bases at J, with 10 bases in the middle. The CDR3 length is 15 residues.